The rows below give T cell receptor beta chains drawn from one sample of a study of T cells expressing NK-cell markers. TCRdb re-called the 5' RACE reads; every CDR3 protein appears as one record, without DNA. Recorded here are some 440,000 distinct CDR3 sequences; the top ten clones represent approximately 1.5%. Sequenced: blood T cells: a sorted CD56 or NKG2C T cell subset, CD4+ or CD8+ T cells, or bulk PBMC T cells (not recorded which). These receptors were collected from a woman in her forties or fifties in good health. CDR3s include the opening cysteine and the closing phenylalanine or tryptophan.

v_gene	j_gene	CDR3aa
TRBV20-1	TRBJ1-5	CSASKERRDQPQHF
TRBV5-1	TRBJ2-7	CASSPGQGPRSYEQYF
TRBV12-3/TRBV12-4	TRBJ2-1	CASSRLAGYNEQFF
TRBV9	TRBJ1-1	CASSARDRVNTEAFF
TRBV7-3	TRBJ2-2	CASSLKRQGELFF
TRBV12-3/TRBV12-4	TRBJ1-2	CASGEQGNGYTF
TRBV5-1	TRBJ2-2	CASSLSGAGETGELFF
TRBV5-4	TRBJ2-2	CASSYGQNRGGELFF
TRBV7-2	TRBJ1-1	CASSLSGTGAGKTEAFF
TRBV25-1	TRBJ2-7	CASSESVPGWRNEQYF
TRBV20-1	TRBJ2-7	CSARIGLTYEQYF
TRBV5-5	TRBJ2-7	CASSPGLAGPAYEQYF
TRBV5-1	TRBJ1-4	CASSLYGGLNEKLFF
TRBV6-5	TRBJ1-3	CASRSGQGLGNTIYF
TRBV12-3/TRBV12-4	TRBJ2-2	CASSLSSPNTGELFF
TRBV5-1	TRBJ1-4	CASSLEDGGNEKLFF
TRBV2	TRBJ1-2	CASSEALMVGGYTF
TRBV24-1	TRBJ1-1	CATSDSRRGAFF